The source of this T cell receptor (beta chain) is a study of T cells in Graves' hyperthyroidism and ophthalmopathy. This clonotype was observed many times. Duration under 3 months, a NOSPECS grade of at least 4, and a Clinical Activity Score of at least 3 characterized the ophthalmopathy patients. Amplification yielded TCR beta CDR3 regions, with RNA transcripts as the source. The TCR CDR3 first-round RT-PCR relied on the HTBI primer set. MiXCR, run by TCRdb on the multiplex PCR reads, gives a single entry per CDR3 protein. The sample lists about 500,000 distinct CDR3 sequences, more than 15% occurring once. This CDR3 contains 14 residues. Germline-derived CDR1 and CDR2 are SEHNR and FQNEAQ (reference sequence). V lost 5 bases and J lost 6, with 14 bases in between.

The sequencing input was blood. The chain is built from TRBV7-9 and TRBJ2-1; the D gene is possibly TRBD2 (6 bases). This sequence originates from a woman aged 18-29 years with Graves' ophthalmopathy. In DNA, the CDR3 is TGTGCCAGCAGCGCGGGACCCCCCCCCAATGAGCAGTTCTTC. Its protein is CASSAGPPPNEQFF.